The 7 T cell receptor beta chains presented below share a single source sample, sequenced in a study of T cell repertoires in cytomegalovirus infection. Their cognate antigens are unknown. MiXCR, applied by TCRdb to the reads, yields one record per CDR3 protein. Of hundreds of thousands of distinct CDR3 sequences listed, about 30% are singletons. The material was cultured PBMCs, obtained from culture after CMV antigen stimulation. The receptors here all came from a human donor in good health (CMV status not recorded). Some clones in this sample may be carry-over from other donors' samples.

V usage is TRBV7-9 and J usage is TRBJ1-3; a possible D gene is TRBD1 (5 bases). In germline, CDR1 is SEHNR, CDR2 FQNEAQ (reference sequence). V was cut by 7 bases and J by 0 bases, with 22 bases left in between. The CDR3 is 18 residues long. The CDR3 loop reads CASTPPWDLQYSGNTIYF. The CDR3 DNA reads as TGTGCCAGCACCCCACCCTGGGACCTTCAATACTCTGGAAACACCATATATTTT.

This clonotype was seen only a few times. The chain employs TRBV6-5 and TRBJ2-2; 9 positions match TRBD2. V lost 6 bases, J lost 6 bases, and 2 bases stayed unmatched. Germline V lookup: CDR1 MNHEY, CDR2 SVGAGI. The CDR3 loop spans 13 amino acids. The CDR3 here is CASSGLASGELFF. The CDR3 bases are TGTGCCAGCAGCGGACTAGCGTCCGGGGAGCTGTTTTTT.

This clonotype was recorded a few times. This chain connects TRBV7-2 to TRBJ2-1; D gene ambiguous. Germline V gene sequence: CDR1 SGHTA, CDR2 FQGNSA. Trimming took 4 bases from V and 3 from J, leaving 22 bases between them. The CDR3 is 18 residues long. In nucleotides, the CDR3 is TGTGCCAGCAGCTCCCCAACCTGGTCCCGACTGCGCTACAATGAGCAGTTCTTC. Protein sequence: CASSSPTWSRLRYNEQFF.

This chain links TRBV12-3 or TRBV12-4 with TRBJ2-1; weak D call: TRBD2 (5 bases). The CDR3 is 13 amino acids. V lost 10 bases to trimming and J lost 1 base, with 11 bases between them. CDR3 nucleotides: TGTGCCACTACCGGGAAGTCCTACAATGAGCAGTTCTTC. Translation gives CATTGKSYNEQFF.

This clonotype was seen at least ten times. CDR3 nucleotide sequence: TGTGCCAGCAGCTCGCAGACAGCGGCGGGCACTGAAGCTTTCTTT. Residues: CASSSQTAAGTEAFF. The J gene is TRBJ1-1, the V gene TRBV7-2, with D possibly being TRBD1 (5 bases). CDR1 SGHTA and CDR2 FQGNSA come from the germline V gene. V lost 4 bases to trimming and J lost 4 bases, with 16 bases between them. The CDR3 spans 15 residues.

CDR3 loop: CASSPLAGDGLAGGPGYTDTQYF. The DNA for the CDR3 is TGTGCCAGCAGCCCCCTAGCAGGCGACGGACTAGCGGGAGGGCCAGGGTACACAGATACGCAGTATTTT. The chain combines TRBV14 with TRBJ2-3; 15 bases match TRBD2. From germline, CDR1 is SGHDN and CDR2 FVKESK. The CDR3 spans 23 residues. Trimming removed 4 bases from V and 2 bases from J; junction bases left unmatched: 22.

This clonotype showed up just a few times. The chain has TRBV7-9 and TRBJ1-5, with 8 bases aligning to TRBD1. The V gene's germline CDR1 is SEHNR and CDR2 FQNEAQ (reference sequence). This CDR3 contains 12 residues. J was trimmed by 7 bases and V by 8 bases; bases with no gene match: 4. CDR3: CASGQGHQPQHF. In DNA form, the CDR3 reads TGTGCCAGCGGACAGGGACACCAGCCCCAGCATTTT.